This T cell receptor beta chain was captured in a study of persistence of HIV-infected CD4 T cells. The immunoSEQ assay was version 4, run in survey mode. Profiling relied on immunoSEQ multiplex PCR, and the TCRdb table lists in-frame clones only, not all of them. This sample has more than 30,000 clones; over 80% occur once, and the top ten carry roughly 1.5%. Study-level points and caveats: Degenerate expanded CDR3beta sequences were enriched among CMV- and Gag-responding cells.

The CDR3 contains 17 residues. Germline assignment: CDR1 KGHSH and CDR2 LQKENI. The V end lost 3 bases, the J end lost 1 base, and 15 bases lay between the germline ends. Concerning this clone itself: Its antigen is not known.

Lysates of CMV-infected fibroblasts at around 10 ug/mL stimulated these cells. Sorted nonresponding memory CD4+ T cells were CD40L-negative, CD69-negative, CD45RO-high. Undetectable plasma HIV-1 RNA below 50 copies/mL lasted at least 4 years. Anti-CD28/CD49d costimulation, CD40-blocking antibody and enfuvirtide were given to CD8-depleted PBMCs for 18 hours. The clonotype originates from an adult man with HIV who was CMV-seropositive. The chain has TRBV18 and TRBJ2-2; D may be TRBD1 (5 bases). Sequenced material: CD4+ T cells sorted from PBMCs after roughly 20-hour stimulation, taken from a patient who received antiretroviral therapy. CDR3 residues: CASSPSRTRVNTGELFF. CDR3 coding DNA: TGTGCCAGCTCACCCAGCCGGACAAGGGTGAACACCGGGGAGCTGTTTTTT. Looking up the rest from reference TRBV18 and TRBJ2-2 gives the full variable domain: NAGVMQNPRHLVRRRGQEARLRCSPMKGHSHVYWYRQLPEEGLKFMVYLQKENIIDESGMPKERFSAEFPKEGPSILRIQQVVRGDSAAYFCASSPSRTRVNTGELFFGEGSRLTVL.